A selection of T cell receptor beta chains follows, all from one sample in a study of blood T cells in healthy people across ages. From the 5' RACE reads, TCRdb called clonotypes with MiXCR, one entry per CDR3 protein. Of roughly 640,000 distinct CDR3 sequences detected, less than 35% appear once; the ten largest clones hold 15% to 18%. The sequenced sample consisted of blood. These receptors all come from a woman of 80 years or more in good health. CDR3s include the opening cysteine and the closing phenylalanine or tryptophan. The D gene is left open where the match is weak. Only some rows state a clone size, as once, few, many or a class for expanded clones.

abundance,j_gene,v_gene,d_gene,CDR3aa,CDR3nt
.,TRBJ2-1,TRBV30,TRBD1,CAWRDRSEQFF,TGTGCCTGGAGGGACAGGAGTGAGCAGTTCTTC
many,TRBJ2-7,TRBV6-1,TRBD2,CASSLLAGGRMTYNEQYF,TGTGCCAGCAGTCTCCTAGCGGGGGGGCGGATGACCTACAATGAGCAGTACTTC
.,TRBJ1-6,TRBV6-6,.,CASSYSGDMNSPLHF,TGTGCCAGCAGTTACTCGGGGGATATGAATTCACCCCTCCACTTT
many,TRBJ2-3,TRBV20-1,.,CSARATDTQYF,TGCAGTGCTAGAGCTACAGATACGCAGTATTTT
few,TRBJ2-7,TRBV7-2,TRBD1,CASSLARGQGAEQYF,TGTGCCAGCAGCTTAGCCCGGGGACAGGGGGCCGAGCAGTACTTC
many,TRBJ2-1,TRBV6-2/TRBV6-3,TRBD1,CASSYKAGRGFEQFF,TGTGCCAGCAGTTACAAGGCGGGCAGGGGGTTTGAGCAGTTCTTC
many,TRBJ2-3,TRBV20-1,TRBD2,CSARDPAGLAGLPQTQYF,TGCAGTGCTAGAGATCCCGCGGGACTAGCGGGGCTTCCCCAAACGCAGTATTTT
medium-sized,TRBJ2-7,TRBV5-1,.,CASSLDRVYEQYF,TGCGCCAGCAGCTTGGATCGAGTTTACGAGCAGTACTTC
many,TRBJ2-5,TRBV5-1,.,CASSPAPRETQYF,TGCGCCAGCAGCCCGGCCCCACGAGAGACCCAGTACTTC
many,TRBJ2-1,TRBV7-6,TRBD2,CASRPGGQNEQFF,TGTGCCAGCCGGCCGGGGGGGCAGAATGAGCAGTTCTTC
once,TRBJ2-1,TRBV30,.,CAWSRSGDILGEQFF,TGTGCCTGGTCTAGGTCAGGGGACATTTTGGGGGAGCAGTTCTTC
few,TRBJ2-2,TRBV4-1,TRBD2,CASSQDDIAGANTGELFF,TGCGCCAGCAGCCAAGATGATATAGCGGGGGCCAACACCGGGGAGCTGTTTTTT
.,TRBJ1-1,TRBV3-1,TRBD1,CASSQGFQTGATFF,TGTGCCAGCAGCCAAGGTTTCCAAACAGGGGCAACTTTCTTT
many,TRBJ1-2,TRBV20-1,.,CSAPAGQVIDGYTF,TGCAGTGCTCCGGCGGGGCAGGTGATCGATGGCTACACCTTC
many,TRBJ2-5,TRBV28,.,CASSLNLAPQTQYF,TGTGCCAGCAGTCTCAACTTAGCTCCCCAGACCCAGTACTTC
many,TRBJ2-4,TRBV10-3,.,CAIRDSDSANIQYF,TGTGCCATCAGGGATAGCGATTCTGCAAACATTCAGTACTTC
many,TRBJ1-1,TRBV14,.,CASSQGQLNTEAFF,TGTGCCAGCAGCCAAGGACAGCTGAACACTGAAGCTTTCTTT
.,TRBJ2-1,TRBV5-4,TRBD2,CTSSLGGGGTTYNEQFF,TGTACCAGCAGCTTGGGGGGCGGGGGGACTACCTACAATGAGCAGTTCTTC
many,TRBJ2-7,TRBV11-2,TRBD1,CASSLHTASDRGRYPFGAYEQYF,TGTGCCAGCAGCTTGCACACCGCTTCCGACAGGGGACGGTACCCTTTTGGGGCCTACGAGCAGTACTTC
.,TRBJ2-4,TRBV28,TRBD2,CASRTAGEQYF,TGTGCCAGCAGGACAGCGGGGGAGCAGTACTTC
many,TRBJ2-3,TRBV11-2,TRBD2,CASAVAGLDTQYF,TGTGCCAGCGCAGTAGCGGGGCTAGATACGCAGTATTTT
.,TRBJ2-3,TRBV12-3/TRBV12-4,.,CASRLAVIADMEYF,TGTGCCAGCAGACTAGCAGTGATAGCAGATATGGAGTATTTT
.,TRBJ2-1,TRBV7-3,.,CASSQAPSDEQFF,TGTGCCAGCAGCCAAGCCCCCTCAGATGAGCAGTTCTTC
.,TRBJ2-2,TRBV15,.,CATNLNRENTGELFF,TGTGCCACTAACCTTAACAGGGAAAACACCGGGGAGCTGTTTTTT
few,TRBJ2-7,TRBV3-1,TRBD2,CASSPLAGNEQYF,TGTGCCAGCAGCCCCCTAGCGGGGAACGAGCAGTACTTC
many,TRBJ1-2,TRBV11-2,.,CASSPDGSYGYTF,TGTGCCAGCAGCCCTGACGGAAGCTATGGCTACACCTTC
.,TRBJ2-7,TRBV7-8,.,CASSLLGRGWYF,TGTGCCAGCAGCTTATTAGGCCGGGGCTGGTACTTC
many,TRBJ2-3,TRBV20-1,.,CSARGPSSTDTQYF,TGCAGTGCTAGAGGACCCAGCTCTACAGATACGCAGTATTTT
many,TRBJ2-7,TRBV20-1,TRBD2,CSAGLAGTEQYF,TGCAGTGCTGGACTAGCGGGGACCGAGCAGTACTTC